These T cell receptor beta chains were read from a single sample in a study of T-cell reconstitution after alpha-beta-depleted transplantation in children. TCRdb recomputed calls from the PCR reads with MiXCR, one row per CDR3 protein. Of roughly 400,000 distinct CDR3 sequences detected, 43% appear once; the ten largest clones hold 27%. The sample consisted of PBMCs, taken before TCRalphabeta/CD19-depleted stem cell transplant. The receptors stem from a girl aged 2-10 years with aplastic anemia, due to receive a stem cell transplant. Both conserved end residues are part of each CDR3. D genes are given only for firm matches. Rows may omit the clone size; those that give it use once, few, many or a size class.

d_gene,j_gene,abundance,v_gene,CDR3nt,CDR3aa
NA,TRBJ1-2,NA,TRBV4-1,TGCGCCAGCAGCCAAAACCCGGCCATGGGGGGTTCCTATGGCTACACCTTC,CASSQNPAMGGSYGYTF
NA,TRBJ2-7,NA,TRBV9,TGTGCCAGCAGCGTCGGAAGTTCTGCCACCTACGAGCAGTACTTC,CASSVGSSATYEQYF
NA,TRBJ1-2,few,TRBV27,TGTGCCAGCAGTTTGAGGGCAGGACAGAGGGGCTACACCTTC,CASSLRAGQRGYTF
NA,TRBJ2-1,NA,TRBV3-1,TGTGCCAGCAGTCAGGGAACAGTATACAATGAGCAGTTCTTC,CASSQGTVYNEQFF
NA,TRBJ1-3,few,TRBV30,TGTGCCTGGAGTGTTACACACCTCGGCTCTGGAAACACCATATATTTT,CAWSVTHLGSGNTIYF
NA,TRBJ2-3,NA,TRBV20-1,TGCAGTGCGACGCGGACCTCAGATACGCAGTATTTT,CSATRTSDTQYF
NA,TRBJ2-2,once,TRBV4-3,TGCGCCAGCAGCCAACGGCGCGTGTCCGGGGAGCTGTTTTTT,CASSQRRVSGELFF
NA,TRBJ1-5,NA,TRBV6-2/TRBV6-3,TGTGCCAGCAGCCGTGCCCGGGGGTCTAGCAATCAGCCCCAGCATTTT,CASSRARGSSNQPQHF
NA,TRBJ2-3,many,TRBV15,TGTGCCACCTCACTTCCAGGCGGAGGGGCAGATACGCAGTATTTT,CATSLPGGGADTQYF
TRBD2,TRBJ2-7,NA,TRBV11-1,TGTGCCAGCAGCCCCAGACTAGCGGGGGGGCCCACGGCCTACGAGCAGTACTTC,CASSPRLAGGPTAYEQYF
NA,TRBJ2-1,once,TRBV9,TGTGCCAGCAGCGTAGAAGCAGACCTGCTAGATGAGCAGTTCTTC,CASSVEADLLDEQFF
NA,TRBJ2-2,NA,TRBV20-1,TGCAGTGCTAGCATCCCTTTTTTGCCCGGGGAGCTGTTTTTT,CSASIPFLPGELFF
NA,TRBJ2-2,few,TRBV6-1,TGTGCCAGCAGCGCCGGGACTGTGAACACCGGGGAGCTGTTTTTT,CASSAGTVNTGELFF
NA,TRBJ2-3,many,TRBV20-1,TGCAGTGCTAGTCGGAACACAGATACGCAGTATTTT,CSASRNTDTQYF
NA,TRBJ1-1,few,TRBV5-5,TGTGCCAGCAGCTTGAGCCAGGATACCATGAACACTGAAGCTTTCTTT,CASSLSQDTMNTEAFF
NA,TRBJ2-1,many,TRBV5-1,TGCGCCAGCAGCTTAAGGAATGAGCAGTTCTTC,CASSLRNEQFF
TRBD1,TRBJ2-7,NA,TRBV20-1,TGCAGTCAAGGGCAGGGGGCGCTGAACGAGCAGTACTTC,CSQGQGALNEQYF
TRBD2,TRBJ2-2,few,TRBV4-1,TGCGCCAGCAGCCAATATCCGACTAGCCCCGGGGAGCTGTTTTTT,CASSQYPTSPGELFF